Presented here are 24 T cell receptor beta chains from one specimen sequenced in a study of T-cell memory formation after mild COVID-19. MiXCR, run by TCRdb on the 5' RACE reads, gives a single entry per CDR3 protein. The table shows approximately 400,000 distinct CDR3 sequences, with approximately 24% occurring only once. The sequenced material came from PBMCs or a T cell subset sorted from them (not recorded which). These receptor sequences come from an adult woman who had mild COVID-19 (a few samples of this study predate the infection). Cell type and time point are not known.

This clonotype was found a few times. The V gene is TRBV5-1, the J gene TRBJ1-1; no clear D. Germline values: CDR1 SGHRS, CDR2 YFSETQ. V was trimmed by 7 bases and J by 1 base, leaving 11 bases between them. The CDR3 loop spans 13 amino acids. The CDR3 protein is CASGSGSNTEAFF. The CDR3 bases are TGCGCCAGCGGTTCGGGTTCGAACACTGAAGCTTTCTTT.

This clonotype showed up just a few times. The chain has TRBV12-3 or TRBV12-4 and TRBJ1-1; D ambiguous. The CDR3 is made up of 15 amino acids. V gave up 1 base and J gave up 2 bases, with 11 bases separating them. This CDR3 reads CASSLGSPRNTEAFF. The DNA of the CDR3 is TGTGCCAGCAGTTTAGGTTCTCCGAGAAACACTGAAGCTTTCTTT.

The V call is TRBV7-3, the J call TRBJ2-1; the match to TRBD2 covers 8 bases. Germline V gene lookup returns CDR1 SGHTA and CDR2 FQGTGA. The CDR3 is made up of 16 amino acids. J was trimmed by 7 bases and V by 5 bases; bases with no gene match: 13. The CDR3 region is CASSVAGTSRSNEQFF. DNA for the CDR3: TGTGCCAGCAGCGTGGCCGGGACTAGTCGCTCGAATGAGCAGTTCTTC.

This clonotype showed up many times. The chain uses TRBV12-3 or TRBV12-4 and TRBJ2-7, with D maybe TRBD2 (7 bases). The CDR3 consists of 13 residues. V lost 6 bases to trimming and J lost 6 bases, with 15 bases between them. CDR3 loop: CASSLGGGSEQYF. CDR3 nucleotide sequence: TGTGCCAGCAGCCTTGGGGGGGGCTCCGAGCAGTACTTC.

This chain joins TRBV11-2 and TRBJ1-6; tentatively, D is TRBD1 (5 bases). The germline V gene has CDR1 SGHAT and CDR2 FQNNGV. The V end lost 5 bases, the J end lost 7 bases, and 15 bases lay between the germline ends. The CDR3 spans 15 residues. CDR3 in amino acids: CASSDLRGGNSPLHF. CDR3 bases: TGTGCCAGCAGCGACTTAAGGGGTGGCAATTCACCCCTCCACTTT.

The chain is built from TRBV12-3 or TRBV12-4 and TRBJ1-3, with 11 bases that match TRBD1. This CDR3 is 17 amino acids long. V gave up 7 bases and J gave up 4 bases; unmatched junction bases: 12. CDR3 residues: CASNFRGQGASGNTIYF. CDR3 DNA sequence: TGTGCCAGCAACTTTAGAGGACAGGGGGCATCCGGAAACACCATATATTTT.

This rearrangement joins TRBV9 to TRBJ2-1; tentatively, D is TRBD2 (6 bases). The CDR3 contains 15 residues. Trimming shortened V by 1 base and J by 6 bases, and 14 bases separated the two germline ends. Germline V gene data show CDR1 as SGDLS and CDR2 as YYNGEE. This CDR3 is CASSVWREASNEQFF. CDR3 DNA sequence: TGTGCCAGCAGCGTATGGAGGGAGGCGAGCAATGAGCAGTTCTTC.

This clonotype was detected a few times. This chain joins TRBV23-1 and TRBJ2-3, with 8 bases lining up with TRBD1. TRBV23-1 is placed among ORFs of uncertain function. J lost 3 bases, V lost 3 bases, and 5 bases had no gene match. This CDR3 contains 15 residues. The CDR3 DNA follows: TGCGCCAGCAGTCAGACAGGGGATTGTACAGATACGCAGTATTTT. This translates into CASSQTGDCTDTQYF.

This chain connects TRBV5-6 to TRBJ1-6; D unclear. Deletions cut 4 bases from V and 7 bases from J, with 12 bases between. Per germline, CDR1 SGHDT and CDR2 YYEEEE. This CDR3 comprises 14 residues. For the CDR3, the DNA is TGTGCCAGCAGCCCTTGGGTCTCGAATTCACCCCTCCACTTT. Its protein is CASSPWVSNSPLHF.

This clonotype was seen more than once but under ten times. Here the CDR3 DNA reads TGTGCCAGCAGCTTAGAAGTGGGAGGGCAGTTCTTC. Translation gives CASSLEVGGQFF. The chain has TRBV7-2 and TRBJ2-1; the D gene is possibly TRBD2 (6 bases). CDR1 and CDR2 from the germline V gene are SGHTA and FQGNSA. V gave up 1 base and J gave up 12 bases, with 10 bases separating them. CDR3 length equals 12 residues.

The CDR3 loop reads CASSSTGTGRDNEQFF. For the CDR3, the DNA is TGTGCCAGCAGTTCGACCGGGACAGGGAGAGACAATGAGCAGTTCTTC. The genes are TRBV12-3 or TRBV12-4 and TRBJ2-1; 9 bases map to TRBD1. Trimming removed 4 bases from V and 5 bases from J; junction bases left unmatched: 9. This CDR3 has 16 amino acids.

This chain connects TRBV27 to TRBJ2-3; D gene ambiguous. The CDR3 is made up of 15 amino acids. The V gene lost 0 bases and the J gene lost 2 bases, with 9 bases spanning the gap. Germline V gives CDR1 MNHEY, CDR2 SMNVEV (reference sequence). CDR3 sequence reads: CASSLSIQHTDTQYF. The CDR3 nucleotides are TGTGCCAGCAGTTTATCGATCCAGCACACAGATACGCAGTATTTT.

V is TRBV6-1 and J is TRBJ2-5, with D possibly matching TRBD1 (5 bases). This CDR3 is 16 amino acids long. CDR1 MNHNS and CDR2 SASEGT come from the germline V gene. V was trimmed by 3 bases and J by 1 base, leaving 15 bases between them. This chain's CDR3 is CASSDFSRAPQETQYF. The CDR3 nucleotides are TGTGCCAGCAGTGACTTTTCCAGGGCCCCCCAAGAGACCCAGTACTTC.

The chain employs TRBV3-1 and TRBJ2-7; either TRBD1 or TRBD2 may supply D (5 bases each). Germline V gene lookup returns CDR1 LGHDT and CDR2 YNNKEL (reference sequence). V was trimmed by 0 bases and J by 2 bases, leaving 11 bases between them. The CDR3 is 15 amino acids. CDR3 region: CASSQDRGVTYEQYF. The CDR3 DNA is TGTGCCAGCAGCCAAGATAGGGGAGTTACCTACGAGCAGTACTTC.

This chain uses TRBV12-3 or TRBV12-4 with TRBJ1-1; 7 bases line up with TRBD1. This CDR3 is 12 amino acids long. Trimming cost V 6 bases and J 5 bases; bases outside gene matches: 3. The CDR3 protein is CASRQGRTEAFF. As DNA, the CDR3 is TGTGCCAGCAGACAGGGGCGGACTGAAGCTTTCTTT.

The chain employs TRBV7-8 and TRBJ1-1; tentatively, D is TRBD1 (6 bases). CDR1 and CDR2 (germline): SGHVS, FQNEAQ. The ends were cut back, 7 bases at V and 5 bases at J, with 17 bases in the middle. This CDR3 has 14 residues. In nucleotides, the CDR3 is TGTGCCAGCACCCCATCGGGGGCAGGAACTGAAGCTTTCTTT. This translates into CASTPSGAGTEAFF.

The CDR3 coding sequence is TGTGCCAGCACCTGGGACTTGAGAAACACCGGGGAGCTGTTTTTT. Its protein product is CASTWDLRNTGELFF. The rearrangement joins TRBV12-3 or TRBV12-4 to TRBJ2-2, with TRBD2 as a possible D gene (6 bases). This CDR3 is 15 amino acids long. The V gene lost 7 bases and the J gene lost 2 bases, with 14 bases spanning the gap.

The sample holds a few counts of this clonotype. The V and J genes are TRBV12-3 or TRBV12-4 and TRBJ2-7; 9 bases fit TRBD1. There are 15 residues in the CDR3. J was trimmed by 3 bases and V by 5 bases; bases with no gene match: 8. The CDR3 spells CASSQTGTGIYEQYF. CDR3 DNA sequence: TGTGCCAGCAGTCAGACCGGGACAGGGATCTACGAGCAGTACTTC.

This clonotype was observed a few times. V gene TRBV7-6 combines with J gene TRBJ2-1, with 11 bases that match TRBD2. CDR3 length: 16 residues. Germline CDR1 and CDR2: SGHVS and FNYEAQ. J lost 7 bases, V lost 1 base, and 6 bases had no gene match. The CDR3 region is CASSLEVAGGLNEQFF. In DNA, the CDR3 is TGTGCCAGCAGCTTAGAGGTAGCGGGGGGGCTTAATGAGCAGTTCTTC.

The chain combines TRBV12-3 or TRBV12-4 with TRBJ1-1, with D perhaps TRBD1 (5 bases). The CDR3 consists of 15 residues. With 6 bases removed from V and 7 bases from J, the gap between germline ends came to 21 bases. CDR3 nucleotides: TGTGCCAGCAGCCCCTTTGGTGGGGGTTACAGTGAAGCTTTCTTT. Translated, it gives CASSPFGGGYSEAFF.

There are a few counts of this clonotype. This chain uses TRBV20-1 with TRBJ2-7; the match to TRBD2 covers 9 bases. Germline V gene lookup returns CDR1 DFQATT and CDR2 SNEGSKA (reference sequence). The CDR3 consists of 14 residues. V lost 2 bases, J lost 4 bases, and 6 bases stayed unmatched. The CDR3 spells CSARKAGGGYEQYF. CDR3 nucleotides: TGCAGTGCTAGAAAAGCGGGGGGAGGGTACGAGCAGTACTTC.

DNA for the CDR3: TGTGCCAGCAGCTTGGGACCAATGCAGCCCCAGCATTTT. Translating it yields CASSLGPMQPQHF. The genes are TRBV7-2 and TRBJ1-5, with D tentatively TRBD1 (5 bases). Trimming left V 3 bases short and J 7 bases short, with 10 bases between. Germline V CDR1 and CDR2: SGHTA, FQGNSA. CDR3 length: 13 amino acids.

This clonotype showed up just once. J is TRBJ2-7 and V is TRBV15, with D perhaps matching TRBD1 (6 bases). This CDR3 is built from 16 residues. Germline V gene sequence: CDR1 LNHNV, CDR2 YYDKDF (reference sequence). V lost 1 base, J lost 0 bases, and 13 bases lay in between. In DNA, the CDR3 is TGTGCCACCAGCAGAGCGAGACAGGAGAGCTCCTACGAGCAGTACTTC. Protein: CATSRARQESSYEQYF.

Only a few counts were recorded for this clonotype. The genes are TRBV30 and TRBJ1-1; tentatively, D is TRBD1 (6 bases). The germline V gene has CDR1 GTSNPN and CDR2 SVGIG (reference sequence). V was shortened by 1 base and J by 8 bases, with 20 bases between the two germline ends. This CDR3 has 15 amino acids. The CDR3 loop is CAWSAGHRVGVEAFF. The CDR3 DNA reads as TGTGCCTGGAGTGCGGGACACCGGGTGGGTGTAGAAGCTTTCTTT.